This record concerns one T cell receptor (beta chain) sequence. These data come from a study of blood T cells in healthy people across ages. Primed by a sample-barcoded 5' primer and a J-beta primer mix, a second PCR proceeded for about 7 to 11 cycles. Every cDNA molecule carried a tag from a template-switch adaptor bearing 12 random nucleotides. TCRdb ran MiXCR on the 5' RACE reads and lists one entry per CDR3 protein. This sample has about 720,000 distinct CDR3 sequences, with more than 20% found just once. CDR3 length: 15 amino acids. Germline loops: CDR1 MNHEY, CDR2 SVGAGI. V gave up 3 bases and J gave up 6 bases, with 16 bases separating them. These records were also assigned to another study, of T cells of mothers and their children.

The TCR sequence derives from a boy aged 10-17 years in good health. The chain is built from TRBV6-5 and TRBJ2-3, with unresolved D. The specimen sequenced was blood. CDR3 bases: TGTGCCAGCAGTTATTTTTTTGGGGTATCGGATACGCAGTATTTT. Amino acid sequence: CASSYFFGVSDTQYF.